This is a list of T cell receptor beta chains from one sample in a study of Ad26.COV2.S vaccination and SARS-CoV-2 variants. This table comes from immunoSEQ multiplex PCR, and its TCRdb copy is limited to in-frame clones, with some not included. The sample carries around 500,000 clones, roughly 87% recorded once. The sample here was peripheral blood, taken in a trial of Ad26.COV2.S vaccine versus placebo. Receptor source: a person between 18 and 59 years old who received the Ad26.COV2.S COVID-19 vaccine or a placebo. CDR3s include the opening cysteine and the closing phenylalanine or tryptophan. The order of the fields is V gene, J gene, D gene, clone size, CDR3 DNA, CDR3 protein. The D gene is left open where the match is weak. A clone size is listed for some rows: how often the clone was seen (once, few, many), or a class if it is expanded.

v_gene: TRBV28
j_gene: TRBJ1-3
d_gene: NA
abundance: NA
CDR3nt: TGTGCCAGCAGTTTAGGAAGGGGCTCTGGAAACACCATATATTTT
CDR3aa: CASSLGRGSGNTIYF

v_gene: TRBV5-1
j_gene: TRBJ2-1
d_gene: NA
abundance: NA
CDR3nt: TGCGCCAGCAGCTTGGTCAGAGGGAGTCTCGGTGAGCAGTTCTTC
CDR3aa: CASSLVRGSLGEQFF

v_gene: TRBV28
j_gene: TRBJ2-1
d_gene: NA
abundance: NA
CDR3nt: TGTGCCAGCAGTTTAGCATCGGGGGAGCAGTTCTTC
CDR3aa: CASSLASGEQFF

v_gene: TRBV5-3
j_gene: TRBJ1-2
d_gene: NA
abundance: NA
CDR3nt: TGTGCCAGAAGCTTAAAGGTACACGGGTTCTATGGCTACACCTTC
CDR3aa: CARSLKVHGFYGYTF

v_gene: TRBV27
j_gene: TRBJ1-1
d_gene: NA
abundance: NA
CDR3nt: TGTGCCAGCAGTCCGCATGGGGACCCAGACACTGAAGCTTTCTTT
CDR3aa: CASSPHGDPDTEAFF

v_gene: TRBV6-1
j_gene: TRBJ2-7
d_gene: TRBD1
abundance: once
CDR3nt: TGTGCCAGCAGTGAATTTCCCGACAGGGTCTACGAGCAGTACTTC
CDR3aa: CASSEFPDRVYEQYF

v_gene: TRBV11-2
j_gene: TRBJ2-7
d_gene: TRBD1
abundance: NA
CDR3nt: TGTGCCAGCAGCAACCGCCTCGGACAGGGGGCGTACGAGCAGTACTTC
CDR3aa: CASSNRLGQGAYEQYF

v_gene: TRBV15
j_gene: TRBJ1-6
d_gene: NA
abundance: NA
CDR3nt: TGTGCCACCAGCAGATCCCGGACGGCAAATTCACCCCTCCACTTT
CDR3aa: CATSRSRTANSPLHF

v_gene: TRBV5-4
j_gene: TRBJ1-1
d_gene: NA
abundance: NA
CDR3nt: TGTGCCAGCAGCCGGGGATCTCGGAACACTGAAGCTTTCTTT
CDR3aa: CASSRGSRNTEAFF

v_gene: TRBV6-5
j_gene: TRBJ2-1
d_gene: TRBD2
abundance: NA
CDR3nt: TGTGCCAGCAGCCCAATAGCGGGGCGGACAAATGAGCAGTTCTTC
CDR3aa: CASSPIAGRTNEQFF

v_gene: TRBV9
j_gene: TRBJ2-7
d_gene: NA
abundance: NA
CDR3nt: TGTGCCAGCAGCGGATCGATGGGGGGGCGCGAGCAGTACTTC
CDR3aa: CASSGSMGGREQYF

v_gene: TRBV7-2
j_gene: TRBJ1-4
d_gene: TRBD1
abundance: once
CDR3nt: TGTGCCAGCAGCTCAGGGGGTAGGGGGCTCAATGAAAAACTGTTTTTT
CDR3aa: CASSSGGRGLNEKLFF

v_gene: TRBV4-1
j_gene: TRBJ1-2
d_gene: NA
abundance: few
CDR3nt: TGCGCCAGCAGCCAAGATGGGGAAGAGCTGGACACCTTC
CDR3aa: CASSQDGEELDTF

v_gene: TRBV20-1
j_gene: TRBJ1-2
d_gene: TRBD1
abundance: NA
CDR3nt: TGCAGTGCTAGTGCCCAGGGGGTAATCTCTTCTAACTATGGCTACACCTTC
CDR3aa: CSASAQGVISSNYGYTF

v_gene: TRBV5-8
j_gene: TRBJ1-2
d_gene: NA
abundance: NA
CDR3nt: TGTGCCAGCAGCTTGACAGGCAATGGCTACACCTTC
CDR3aa: CASSLTGNGYTF

v_gene: TRBV18
j_gene: TRBJ2-7
d_gene: TRBD1
abundance: NA
CDR3nt: TGTGCCAGCTCACCACCGGGGACAGGTTACTACGAGCAGTACTTC
CDR3aa: CASSPPGTGYYEQYF

v_gene: TRBV7-8
j_gene: TRBJ2-2
d_gene: TRBD2
abundance: NA
CDR3nt: TGTGCCAGCAGCACGATGGGACTAGCGGGAGGTCGGCTCTCGCGATTCGGGGAGCTGTTTTTT
CDR3aa: CASSTMGLAGGRLSRFGELFF